Sequencing of this T cell receptor beta chain was carried out in a study of blood T cell repertoires in COVID-19. Clinical history as reported by participants underpinned cohort assignment. The V end was cut by 8 bases, the J end by 0 bases, with 8 bases between. The CDR3 consists of 13 residues. This table comes from immunoSEQ multiplex PCR, and its TCRdb copy is limited to in-frame clones, with some not included. The sample has roughly 240,000 clones, over 80% seen once; the top ten hold roughly 0.95%. Input material: PBMCs or T cells enriched from blood (not recorded which). The sequence came from a man aged 50 to 59 who had been exposed to COVID-19. This chain connects TRBV12-3 or TRBV12-4 to TRBJ1-5; D uncertain. CDR3 sequence reads: CASWEDSNQPQHF. CDR3 DNA sequence: TGTGCCAGCTGGGAGGATAGCAATCAGCCCCAGCATTTT.